This is a list of T cell receptor beta chains from one sample in a study of cytomegalovirus exposure and HLA in healthy donors. Generated by immunoSEQ multiplex PCR, the TCRdb table keeps only in-frame clones and is missing some. Altogether 160,000 or so clones are present, about three quarters being singletons, with the ten largest covering under 3.5%. The sequencing input was PBMCs. These receptor sequences come from a woman between 25 and 40 years old in good health and CMV-seronegative. Both conserved end residues are part of each CDR3. A D gene is named only where the DNA matches it firmly. Not all rows give a size; the values are once, few, many and, for expanded clones, a class.

v_gene	j_gene	d_gene	abundance	CDR3aa	CDR3nt
TRBV25-1	TRBJ2-2	TRBD2	NA	CASSRGRGGTGELFF	TGTGCCAGCAGTCGGGGGCGGGGGGGGACCGGGGAGCTGTTTTTT
TRBV30	TRBJ1-5	NA	once	CAWSYWGDQPQHF	TGTGCCTGGAGTTATTGGGGGGATCAGCCCCAGCATTTT
TRBV10-3	TRBJ1-1	NA	NA	CAISDPGANTEAFF	TGTGCCATCAGCGACCCGGGAGCGAACACTGAAGCTTTCTTT
TRBV7-9	TRBJ1-4	NA	NA	CASSKTMENEKLFF	TGTGCCAGCAGCAAAACTATGGAAAATGAAAAACTGTTTTTT
TRBV25-1	TRBJ2-7	NA	NA	CASSEEAYEQYF	TGTGCCAGCAGTGAAGAGGCGTACGAGCAGTACTTC
TRBV19	TRBJ2-3	NA	NA	CASSMGGGTQYF	TGTGCCAGTAGTATGGGGGGTGGTACGCAGTATTTT
TRBV4-1	TRBJ2-7	NA	NA	CASSDRVDEQYF	TGCGCCAGCAGCGACCGGGTAGACGAGCAGTACTTC
TRBV19	TRBJ2-2	NA	NA	CASSARELFF	TGTGCCAGTAGCGCTAGGGAGCTGTTTTTT
TRBV18	TRBJ2-3	NA	NA	CASSPPVRGGDTQYF	TGTGCCAGCTCACCCCCGGTTAGGGGAGGAGATACGCAGTATTTT
TRBV15	TRBJ2-1	NA	NA	CATRQTLEGEQFF	TGTGCCACCAGACAGACCCTAGAGGGTGAGCAGTTCTTC
TRBV27	TRBJ2-7	TRBD2	NA	CASSIGTSGAYEQYF	TGTGCCAGCAGTATCGGGACTAGCGGAGCCTACGAGCAGTACTTC
TRBV19	TRBJ2-7	NA	NA	CASTLGEQEGEQYF	TGTGCCAGTACCCTAGGCGAGCAAGAGGGCGAGCAGTACTTC
TRBV19	TRBJ1-6	NA	NA	CASSIGSAYNSPLHF	TGTGCCAGTAGTATTGGTAGCGCCTATAATTCACCCCTCCACTTT
TRBV6-6	TRBJ2-7	NA	few	CASSNEAGSSYEQYF	TGTGCCAGCAGTAACGAGGCGGGCAGCTCCTACGAGCAGTACTTC
TRBV6-5	TRBJ2-5	NA	once	CASGGPGRETQYF	TGTGCCAGCGGGGGCCCCGGTAGAGAGACCCAGTACTTC
TRBV9	TRBJ1-5	NA	NA	CASSFGRGNQPQHF	TGTGCCAGCAGCTTCGGGAGGGGCAATCAGCCCCAGCATTTT
TRBV27	TRBJ1-6	NA	NA	CASSLRGSYNSPLHF	TGTGCCAGCAGTTTACGGGGCTCCTATAATTCACCCCTCCACTTT
TRBV5-1	TRBJ1-2	NA	NA	CASSADENYGYTF	TGCGCCAGCAGCGCGGATGAGAACTATGGCTACACCTTC
TRBV29-1	TRBJ2-7	NA	NA	CSVDDGTAPYEQYF	TGCAGCGTTGATGATGGCACAGCTCCCTACGAGCAGTACTTC
TRBV25-1	TRBJ2-5	NA	NA	CASSEGAASYQETQYF	TGTGCCAGCAGTGAAGGGGCAGCCAGTTACCAAGAGACCCAGTACTTC
TRBV12-5	TRBJ2-3	NA	NA	CASGQGGADTQYF	TGTGCTAGTGGACAGGGCGGAGCAGATACGCAGTATTTT
TRBV29-1	TRBJ1-2	TRBD1	few	CSADRGDGYTF	TGCAGCGCCGACAGGGGTGATGGCTACACCTTC
TRBV5-1	TRBJ2-1	NA	NA	CASSLAGDEQFF	TGCGCCAGCAGCTTGGCAGGGGATGAGCAGTTCTTC
TRBV7-8	TRBJ1-3	NA	NA	CASSLESTARSSGNTIYF	TGTGCCAGCAGCTTAGAATCCACCGCTCGTAGCTCTGGAAACACCATATATTTT
TRBV9	TRBJ2-1	NA	NA	CASSVTQASSYNEQFF	TGTGCCAGCAGCGTAACGCAAGCTAGCTCCTACAATGAGCAGTTCTTC
TRBV7-2	TRBJ1-4	NA	NA	CASMGLNEKLFF	TGTGCCAGCATGGGGCTTAATGAAAAACTGTTTTTT
TRBV28	TRBJ1-2	TRBD1	few	CASSPTGEIAGYTF	TGTGCCAGCAGTCCAACAGGGGAGATAGCTGGCTACACCTTC
TRBV5-4	TRBJ1-1	TRBD1	NA	CASKPQVIQGGEAFF	TGTGCCAGCAAACCTCAAGTAATACAGGGGGGTGAAGCTTTCTTT
TRBV7-2	TRBJ1-5	TRBD1	once	CASSTGQGATNQPQHF	TGTGCCAGCAGCACGGGACAGGGGGCTACCAATCAGCCCCAGCATTTT
TRBV28	TRBJ1-2	NA	NA	CASSSGHGYTF	TGTGCCAGCAGTTCAGGGCATGGCTACACCTTC
TRBV28	TRBJ1-1	NA	NA	CASNDMATEAFF	TGTGCCAGCAATGACATGGCCACTGAAGCTTTCTTT
TRBV19	TRBJ1-5	NA	NA	CASSVVYPYNQPQHF	TGTGCCAGTAGTGTAGTGTATCCCTACAATCAGCCCCAGCATTTT
TRBV7-2	TRBJ2-7	TRBD2	NA	CASSFSGSGRVGEQYF	TGTGCCAGCAGTTTTAGCGGGAGTGGGAGAGTCGGCGAGCAGTACTTC